The 15 T cell receptor beta chains below all came from one sample that was sequenced in a study of blood T cells in healthy people across ages. Primers used in a second PCR of roughly 6 to 12 cycles were a sample-barcoded 5' primer and a J-beta primer mix. TCRdb fed the 5' RACE reads into MiXCR, producing one record per CDR3 protein. Among about 1.5 million distinct CDR3 sequences listed, around 40% were seen once. Sequenced input: blood. These receptors were taken from a young woman in good health.

The table lists this clonotype with a few counts. CDR3 DNA: TGTGCCAGCTCACCAAGCGTGCAGCGGGGCAACAATGAGCAGTTCTTC. Protein: CASSPSVQRGNNEQFF. This chain joins TRBV18 and TRBJ2-1, with TRBD2 matching 7 bases. Trimming cost V 2 bases and J 5 bases; bases outside gene matches: 9. Germline assignment: CDR1 KGHSH and CDR2 LQKENI. The CDR3 runs to 16 residues.

A note on this clonotype: Without the conserved terminal phenylalanine or tryptophan, this CDR3 likely stems from a read error. The chain joins TRBV24-1 to TRBJ2-7; D unresolved. Germline CDR1 and CDR2: KGHDR and SFDVKD. CDR3 length: 15 residues. V lost 0 bases, J lost 3 bases, and 11 bases lay in between. The CDR3 protein is CATSDLRRSIYEQYL. The DNA for the CDR3 is TGTGCCACCAGTGATTTGCGCAGGTCGATCTACGAGCAGTACCTC.

The chain joins TRBV6-5 to TRBJ2-3; D gene unclear. The length of the CDR3 is 14 residues. Looked up from germline, CDR1 is MNHEY and CDR2 is SVGAGI. Trimming shortened V by 3 bases and J by 2 bases, and 9 bases separated the two germline ends. The CDR3 is CASSYAAATDTQYF. CDR3 DNA: TGTGCCAGCAGTTATGCGGCTGCCACAGATACGCAGTATTTT.

The V call is TRBV7-9, the J call TRBJ2-3; D gene unclear. Germline V gene lookup returns CDR1 SEHNR and CDR2 FQNEAQ (reference sequence). This CDR3 spans 14 amino acids. V lost 5 bases, J lost 5 bases, and 14 bases lay in between. The CDR3 DNA follows: TGTGCCAGCAGCGTCAGAGCCGTGCGAGATACGCAGTATTTT. It translates to CASSVRAVRDTQYF.

The V and J genes are TRBV7-9 and TRBJ1-5; D is unclear. This CDR3 contains 12 residues. CDR1 and CDR2 (germline): SEHNR, FQNEAQ (reference sequence). Trimming left V 1 base short and J 10 bases short, with 8 bases between. As DNA, the CDR3 is TGTGCCAGCAGCTTAGAGGGAAGACCCCAGCATTTT. It codes for CASSLEGRPQHF.

The chain recombines TRBV4-3 with TRBJ1-2; D is unresolved. CDR3 size: 12 residues. Trimming removed 0 bases from V and 10 bases from J, with 9 bases in between. Germline V gene sequence: CDR1 LGHNA, CDR2 YSLEER. The CDR3 reads CASSQDFRDYTF. DNA of the CDR3: TGCGCCAGCAGCCAAGATTTTCGGGACTACACCTTC.

The rearrangement joins TRBV28 to TRBJ1-2, with no clear D. This CDR3 spans 12 amino acids. In germline, CDR1 is MDHEN, CDR2 SYDVKM. Trimming pared 8 bases from V and 3 bases from J, leaving 10 bases between. CDR3 nucleotide sequence: TGTGCCAGCTTAACGATTTACTATGGCTACACCTTC. Amino acid sequence: CASLTIYYGYTF.

V is TRBV6-2 or TRBV6-3 and J is TRBJ2-1; 8 bases are a match to TRBD1. The CDR3 length is 13 residues. V shed 1 base, J shed 15 bases, and the junction held 8 bases outside the gene matches. Germline V CDR1 and CDR2: MNHEY, SVGEGT. CDR3 DNA: TGTGCCAGCAGTTACTTCTCCGGGACAGGATTGTTCTTC. It specifies CASSYFSGTGLFF.

This clonotype appeared a few times. As DNA, the CDR3 is TGCGCCAGCAGCCAGGCCGGGACTGGTGACTACGAGCAGTACTTC. Its translation: CASSQAGTGDYEQYF. The J gene is TRBJ2-7, the V gene TRBV4-1; possibly TRBD2 for D (6 bases). Germline V gene data show CDR1 as MGHRA and CDR2 as YSYEKL. The V and J ends lost 3 bases and 3 bases respectively, with 15 bases between them. The CDR3 spans 15 residues.

This clonotype was detected a few times. This chain connects TRBV20-1 to TRBJ2-3; TRBD2 matches 7 bases. After removal of 2 bases from V and 11 bases from J, the junction contained 10 bases not matched to a gene. This CDR3 spans 13 amino acids. CDR1 and CDR2 (germline): DFQATT, SNEGSKA (reference sequence). Here the CDR3 DNA reads TGCAGTGCTAGATCGTCGACTAGCTCCGAGCAGTATTTT. This codes for CSARSSTSSEQYF.

The rearrangement links TRBV6-5 to TRBJ2-3, with D perhaps matching TRBD2 (5 bases). Germline lookup yields CDR1 MNHEY and CDR2 SVGAGI. V was clipped by 0 bases and J by 2 bases, with 9 bases between them. The CDR3 totals 15 residues. The CDR3 here is CASSYSSRVTDTQYF. CDR3 DNA: TGTGCCAGCAGTTACTCGTCGCGGGTCACAGATACGCAGTATTTT.

CDR3 in amino acids: CAGILGRSSYNEQYF. In DNA form, the CDR3 reads TGTGCCGGCATACTCGGACGGAGCTCCTACAATGAGCAGTACTTC. The chain employs TRBV28 and TRBJ2-1; D gene uncertain. The assigned J gene may be wrong: the sequence end matches TRBJ2-7 better. This CDR3 is built from 15 residues. The V gene's germline CDR1 is MDHEN and CDR2 SYDVKM.

Comments on this clonotype: The junction and the germline gene differ at one end; a read error may be behind it. The rearrangement joins TRBV11-3 to TRBJ2-1; D not certain. The CDR3 sequence is 15 residues long. In germline, CDR1 is SGHNT, CDR2 YENEEA. The CDR3 reads CARSSPRGSYNEQFF. The CDR3 DNA reads as TGTGCCCGCAGCTCCCCTCGAGGTTCCTACAATGAGCAGTTCTTC. Complete variable domain (other parts from reference TRBV11-3 and TRBJ2-1): EAGVVQSPRYKIIEKKQPVAFWCNPISGHNTLYWYLQNLGQGPELLIRYENEEAVDDSQLPKDRFSAERLKGVDSTLKIQPAELGDSAVYLCARSSPRGSYNEQFFGPGTRLTVL.

The chain is built from TRBV20-1 and TRBJ2-3; no clear D. Looked up from germline, CDR1 is DFQATT and CDR2 is SNEGSKA (reference sequence). The CDR3 has 16 amino acids. The CDR3 nucleotides are TGCTCCCTCGCCAGAGTTAAGATCTGGGGCACAGATACGCAGTATTTT. Translating it yields CSLARVKIWGTDTQYF.

This clonotype was seen repeatedly, ten times or more. The chain combines TRBV7-2 with TRBJ2-3; possible D gene TRBD1, 5 bases. The CDR3 has 16 amino acids. Germline V gene lookup returns CDR1 SGHTA and CDR2 FQGNSA. V was clipped by 6 bases and J by 0 bases, with 16 bases between them. CDR3 DNA: TGTGCCAGCAGACCACAGGCCTCTCTTAGCACAGATACGCAGTATTTT. As protein: CASRPQASLSTDTQYF. The entire variable domain, with the rest obtained from reference TRBV7-2 and TRBJ2-3, is as follows: GAGVSQSPSNKVTEKGKDVELRCDPISGHTALYWYRQSLGQGLEFLIYFQGNSAPDKSGLPSDRFSAERTGGSVSTLTIQRTQQEDSAVYLCASRPQASLSTDTQYFGPGTRLTVL.